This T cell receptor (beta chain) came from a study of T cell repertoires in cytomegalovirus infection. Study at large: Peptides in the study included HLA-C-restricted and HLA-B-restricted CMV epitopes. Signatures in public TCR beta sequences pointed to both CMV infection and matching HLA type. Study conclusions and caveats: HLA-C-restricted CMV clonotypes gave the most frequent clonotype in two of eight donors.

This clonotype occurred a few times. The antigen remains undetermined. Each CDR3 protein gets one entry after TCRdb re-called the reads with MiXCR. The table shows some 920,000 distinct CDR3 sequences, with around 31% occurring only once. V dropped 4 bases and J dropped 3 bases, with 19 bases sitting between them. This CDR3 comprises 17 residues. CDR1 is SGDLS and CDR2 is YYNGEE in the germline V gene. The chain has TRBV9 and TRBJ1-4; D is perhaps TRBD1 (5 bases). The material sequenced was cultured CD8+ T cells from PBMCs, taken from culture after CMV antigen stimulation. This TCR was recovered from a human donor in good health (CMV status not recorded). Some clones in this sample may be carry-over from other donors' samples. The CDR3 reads CASSPRGGVEANEKLFF. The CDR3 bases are TGTGCCAGCAGCCCCCGTGGAGGGGTGGAGGCTAATGAAAAACTGTTTTTT.